The TCR beta chain under discussion was sequenced for a study of OX40 agonist ivuxolimab in advanced cancers. Study-level background: Patients were given ivuxolimab, an antibody that agonizes OX40 (CD134).

Autoimmune disease history or systemic immunosuppression led to patients being barred. The V and J ends lost 0 bases and 5 bases respectively, with 11 bases between them. The germline V gene has CDR1 MNHEY and CDR2 SVGAGI. This CDR3 has 14 residues. Assay: immunoSEQ multiplex PCR; the TCRdb copy retains only in-frame clones and omits some. The table includes under 40,000 clones, about 83% detected once. The V gene is TRBV6-5, the J gene TRBJ2-7; TRBD1 might be the D (6 bases). The receptor comes from an adult with an advanced solid tumor such as melanoma, head and neck, liver or kidney cancer. The sample here was CD4+ or CD8+ T cells sorted from blood, taken in a trial of the OX40 agonist ivuxolimab. CDR3 protein: CASSYSNRVDEQYF. The CDR3, as DNA: TGTGCCAGCAGTTACTCGAACAGGGTCGACGAGCAGTACTTC.